This T cell receptor beta chain was recorded in a study of technical replicates of blood from a few donors. Germline V gene data show CDR1 as SGHDT and CDR2 as YYEEEE. This CDR3 has 14 residues. V was cut by 8 bases and J by 9 bases, with 21 bases left in between. Sequenced by immunoSEQ multiplex PCR; TCRdb stores in-frame clones only, minus some. The table lists about 72,000 clones, just under 95% of them singletons. Sequences were obtained from T cells isolated from PBMCs. This sequence originates from a human donor in good health. The V and J genes are TRBV5-6 and TRBJ2-1; TRBD1 might be the D (5 bases). This CDR3 reads CASIQDTTSGEQFF. CDR3 coding DNA: TGTGCCAGTATTCAGGACACGACGTCGGGTGAGCAGTTCTTC.